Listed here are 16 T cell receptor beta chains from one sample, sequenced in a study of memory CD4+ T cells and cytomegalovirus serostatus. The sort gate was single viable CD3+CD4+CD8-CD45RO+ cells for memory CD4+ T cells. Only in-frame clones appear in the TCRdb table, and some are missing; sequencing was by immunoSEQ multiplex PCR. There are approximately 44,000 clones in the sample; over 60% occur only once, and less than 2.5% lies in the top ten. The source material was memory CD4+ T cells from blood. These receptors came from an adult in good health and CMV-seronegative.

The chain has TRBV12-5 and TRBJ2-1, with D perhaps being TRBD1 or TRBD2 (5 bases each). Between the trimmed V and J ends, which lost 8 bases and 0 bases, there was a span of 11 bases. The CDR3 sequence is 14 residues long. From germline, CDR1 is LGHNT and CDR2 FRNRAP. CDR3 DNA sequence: TGTGCTAGTAATGGGGGAATCTCCTACAATGAGCAGTTCTTC. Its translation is CASNGGISYNEQFF.

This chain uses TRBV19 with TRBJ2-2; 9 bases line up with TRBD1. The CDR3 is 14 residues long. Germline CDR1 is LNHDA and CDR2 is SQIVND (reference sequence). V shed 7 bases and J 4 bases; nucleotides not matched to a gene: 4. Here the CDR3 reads CASTGTGRTGELFF. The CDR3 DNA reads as TGTGCCAGTACCGGGACAGGGCGCACCGGGGAGCTGTTTTTT. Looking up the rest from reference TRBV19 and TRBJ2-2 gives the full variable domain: DGGITQSPKYLFRKEGQNVTLSCEQNLNHDAMYWYRQDPGQGLRLIYYSQIVNDFQKGDIAEGYSVSREKKESFPLTVTSAQKNPTAFYLCASTGTGRTGELFFGEGSRLTVL.

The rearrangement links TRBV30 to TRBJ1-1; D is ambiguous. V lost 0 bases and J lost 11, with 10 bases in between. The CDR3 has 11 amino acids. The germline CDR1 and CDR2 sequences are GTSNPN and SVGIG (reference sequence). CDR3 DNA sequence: TGTGCCTGGAGTGTACCACCCTCGGCTTTCTTT. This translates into CAWSVPPSAFF. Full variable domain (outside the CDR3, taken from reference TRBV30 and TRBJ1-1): SQTIHQWPATLVQPVGSPLSLECTVEGTSNPNLYWYRQAAGRGLQLLFYSVGIGQISSEVPQNLSASRPQDRQFILSSKKLLLSDSGFYLCAWSVPPSAFFGQGTRLTVV.

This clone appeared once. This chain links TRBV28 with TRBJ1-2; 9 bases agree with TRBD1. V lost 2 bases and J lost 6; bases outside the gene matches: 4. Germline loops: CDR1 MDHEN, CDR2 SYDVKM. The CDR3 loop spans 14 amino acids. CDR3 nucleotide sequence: TGTGCCAGCAGTTTAATGGGGACAGGGAATGGCTACACCTTC. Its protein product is CASSLMGTGNGYTF.

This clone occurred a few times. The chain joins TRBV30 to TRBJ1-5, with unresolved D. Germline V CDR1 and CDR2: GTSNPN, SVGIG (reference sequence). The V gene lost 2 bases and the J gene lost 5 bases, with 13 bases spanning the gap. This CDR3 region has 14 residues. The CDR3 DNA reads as TGTGCCTGGAGTTTCCCCCAGTGGGATCAGCCCCAGCATTTT. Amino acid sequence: CAWSFPQWDQPQHF.

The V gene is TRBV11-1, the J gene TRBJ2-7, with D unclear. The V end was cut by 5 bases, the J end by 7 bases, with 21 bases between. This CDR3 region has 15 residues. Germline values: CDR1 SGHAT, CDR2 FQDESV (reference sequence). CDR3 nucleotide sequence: TGTGCCAGCAGCGCCTTATCGGCTTCAATTCTAGAGCAGTACTTC. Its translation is CASSALSASILEQYF.

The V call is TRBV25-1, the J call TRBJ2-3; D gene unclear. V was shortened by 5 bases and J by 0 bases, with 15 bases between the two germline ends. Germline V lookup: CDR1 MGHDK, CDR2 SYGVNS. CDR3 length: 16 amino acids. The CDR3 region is CASSPPAGTSTDTQYF. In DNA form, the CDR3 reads TGTGCCAGCAGTCCCCCCGCAGGAACTAGCACAGATACGCAGTATTTT.

The CDR3 region has the DNA TGTGCCTGGAGTGACGTCGGATACAGGGGGACCACTGAAGCTTTCTTT. Protein: CAWSDVGYRGTTEAFF. The rearrangement uses TRBV30 and TRBJ1-1, with 8 bases that match TRBD1. The junction had 11 bases not matched to a gene; V was cut back by 1 base and J by 4 bases. Looked up from germline, CDR1 is GTSNPN and CDR2 is SVGIG (reference sequence). This CDR3 contains 16 residues.

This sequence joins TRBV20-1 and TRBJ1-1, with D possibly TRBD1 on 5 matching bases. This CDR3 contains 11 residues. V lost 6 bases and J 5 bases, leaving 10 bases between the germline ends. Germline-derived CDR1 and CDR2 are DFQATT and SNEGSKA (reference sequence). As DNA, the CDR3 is TGCAGTGCGGACGGGGGAACTGAAGCTTTCTTT. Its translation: CSADGGTEAFF.

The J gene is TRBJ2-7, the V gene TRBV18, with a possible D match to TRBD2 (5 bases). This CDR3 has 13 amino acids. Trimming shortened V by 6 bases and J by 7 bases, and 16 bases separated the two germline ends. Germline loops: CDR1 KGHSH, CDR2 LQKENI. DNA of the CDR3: TGTGCCAGCTCCTCGTCCCGGGGAGCGGAGCAGTACTTC. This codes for CASSSSRGAEQYF.

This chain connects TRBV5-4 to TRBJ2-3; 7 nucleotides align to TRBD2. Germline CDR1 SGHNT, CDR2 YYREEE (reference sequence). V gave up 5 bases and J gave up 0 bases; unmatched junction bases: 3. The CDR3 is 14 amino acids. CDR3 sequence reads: CASRRDYSTDTQYF. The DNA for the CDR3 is TGTGCCAGCAGACGGGACTACAGCACAGATACGCAGTATTTT. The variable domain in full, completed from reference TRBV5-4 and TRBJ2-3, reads ETGVTQSPTHLIKTRGQQVTLRCSSQSGHNTVSWYQQALGQGPQFIFQYYREEENGRGNFPPRFSGLQFPNYSSELNVNALELDDSALYLCASRRDYSTDTQYFGPGTRLTVL.

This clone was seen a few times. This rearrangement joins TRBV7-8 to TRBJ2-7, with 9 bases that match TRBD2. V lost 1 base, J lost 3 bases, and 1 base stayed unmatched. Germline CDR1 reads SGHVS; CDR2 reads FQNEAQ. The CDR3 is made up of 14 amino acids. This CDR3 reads CASSLVSGGYEQYF. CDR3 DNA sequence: TGTGCCAGCAGCTTAGTTAGCGGGGGCTACGAGCAGTACTTC.

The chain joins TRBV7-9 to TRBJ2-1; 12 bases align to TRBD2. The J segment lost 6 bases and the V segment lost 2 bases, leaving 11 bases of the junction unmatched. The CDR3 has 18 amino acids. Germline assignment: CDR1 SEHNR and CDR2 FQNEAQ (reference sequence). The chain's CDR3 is CASSLSMGGLAGSNEQFF. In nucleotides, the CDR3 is TGTGCCAGCAGCTTATCTATGGGTGGACTAGCGGGGTCCAATGAGCAGTTCTTC.

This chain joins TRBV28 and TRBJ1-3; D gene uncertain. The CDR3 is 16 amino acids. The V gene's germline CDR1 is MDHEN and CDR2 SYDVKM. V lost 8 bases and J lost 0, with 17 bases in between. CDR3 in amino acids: CASHQAGDLSGNTIYF. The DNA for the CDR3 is TGTGCCAGCCATCAAGCGGGAGACCTCTCTGGAAACACCATATATTTT.

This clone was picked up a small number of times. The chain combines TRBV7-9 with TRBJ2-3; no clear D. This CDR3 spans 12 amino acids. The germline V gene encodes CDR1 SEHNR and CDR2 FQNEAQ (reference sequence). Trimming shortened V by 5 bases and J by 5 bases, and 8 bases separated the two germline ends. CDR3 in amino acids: CASSPPGDTQYF. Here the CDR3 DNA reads TGTGCCAGCAGCCCCCCGGGAGATACGCAGTATTTT.

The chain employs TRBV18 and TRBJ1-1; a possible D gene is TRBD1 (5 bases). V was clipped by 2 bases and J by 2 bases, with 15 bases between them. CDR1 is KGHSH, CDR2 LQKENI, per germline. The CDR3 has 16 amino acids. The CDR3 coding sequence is TGTGCCAGCTCACCAAGGGGTGTCACAGATAACACTGAAGCTTTCTTT. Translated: CASSPRGVTDNTEAFF. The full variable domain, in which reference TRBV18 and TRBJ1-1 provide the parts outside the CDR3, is NAGVMQNPRHLVRRRGQEARLRCSPMKGHSHVYWYRQLPEEGLKFMVYLQKENIIDESGMPKERFSAEFPKEGPSILRIQQVVRGDSAAYFCASSPRGVTDNTEAFFGQGTRLTVV.